The 21 T cell receptor beta chains below all came from one sample that was sequenced in a study of cytomegalovirus exposure and HLA in healthy donors. PCR used 60 Vbeta primers and 13 Jbeta primers. The assay was immunoSEQ multiplex PCR, and TCRdb's table has in-frame clones only and misses some. The sample has around 140,000 clones, 60% to 85% seen once; the top ten hold about 1.8%. The sample taken for sequencing was PBMCs. The receptor source for this set is a female donor in good health and CMV-seropositive.

V and J are TRBV7-9 and TRBJ2-1, with D maybe TRBD2 (5 bases). The germline V gene encodes CDR1 SEHNR and CDR2 FQNEAQ (reference sequence). Trimming removed 2 bases from V and 10 bases from J, with 9 bases in between. CDR3 length: 12 residues. The CDR3 sequence is CASSLTDWEQFF. The CDR3 nucleotides read TGTGCCAGCAGCTTAACGGACTGGGAGCAGTTCTTC.

V usage is TRBV6-5 and J usage is TRBJ2-1; maybe TRBD1 (6 bases). This CDR3 comprises 15 residues. Germline values: CDR1 MNHEY, CDR2 SVGAGI. Trimming took off 10 bases at V and 3 bases at J, with 19 bases between the two ends. The CDR3, as DNA: TGTGCCACCTCCGGCAGGGGAAGGAACTACAATGAGCAGTTCTTC. Translated: CATSGRGRNYNEQFF.

V is TRBV5-1 and J is TRBJ2-2; the D is unclear. CDR1 SGHRS and CDR2 YFSETQ come from the germline V gene. The CDR3 has 13 residues. Between the trimmed V and J ends, which lost 1 base and 6 bases, there was a span of 7 bases. The CDR3 loop is CASSLLSAGELFF. In DNA, the CDR3 is TGCGCCAGCAGCTTGTTGAGTGCCGGGGAGCTGTTTTTT. Full variable domain (missing parts from reference TRBV5-1 and TRBJ2-2): KAGVTQTPRYLIKTRGQQVTLSCSPISGHRSVSWYQQTPGQGLQFLFEYFSETQRNKGNFPGRFSGRQFSNSRSEMNVSTLELGDSALYLCASSLLSAGELFFGEGSRLTVL.

V usage is TRBV5-6 and J usage is TRBJ1-1; 10 nucleotides line up with TRBD1. CDR3 size: 14 residues. The V and J ends lost 4 bases and 6 bases, in that order; junction bases with no gene match: 6. CDR1 is SGHDT, CDR2 YYEEEE, per germline. The CDR3 here is CASSVRQGASEAFF. The CDR3 coding sequence is TGTGCCAGCAGCGTTAGACAGGGGGCTTCTGAAGCTTTCTTT.

The chain links TRBV25-1 to TRBJ1-2; 10 bases are shared with TRBD1. CDR3 size: 14 residues. Germline lookup yields CDR1 MGHDK and CDR2 SYGVNS. Losses at the gene ends were 8 bases for V and 7 bases for J; bases not matched to a gene: 10. CDR3 nucleotides: TGTGCCAGCCTAAAAGCCGGGACAGGGGTTGGCTACACCTTC. This sequence encodes CASLKAGTGVGYTF.

The genes are TRBV6-5 and TRBJ2-5; D not certain. TRBJ2-7 matches the DNA end more closely, so the J call is doubtful. There are 15 residues in the CDR3. Germline CDR1 MNHEY, CDR2 SVGAGI. CDR3 in DNA: TGTGCCAGCAGTTACGCCCCGGGTTCCTCCTACGAGCAGTACTTC. This encodes CASSYAPGSSYEQYF.

The V and J genes are TRBV11-2 and TRBJ1-4; 7 bases line up with TRBD1. The germline gives CDR1 SGHAT, CDR2 FQNNGV. The CDR3 consists of 18 residues. Losses at the gene ends were 6 bases for V and 0 bases for J; bases not matched to a gene: 13. This CDR3 reads CASRSPGQPNTTNEKLFF. DNA of the CDR3: TGTGCCAGCAGGTCTCCGGGACAGCCAAACACAACTAATGAAAAACTGTTTTTT.

This clone has more than one count but fewer than ten. V usage is TRBV29-1 and J usage is TRBJ1-2; TRBD1 matches 12 bases. CDR1 is SQVTM and CDR2 is ANQGSEA in the germline V gene. V trimming: 3 bases; J trimming: 7 bases; junction bases outside the gene matches: 9. The CDR3 spans 15 residues. CDR3 in DNA: TGCAGCGTTGAGTTAGGGACAGGGGGCGCGGGTGGCTACACCTTC. This encodes CSVELGTGGAGGYTF.

This chain joins TRBV30 and TRBJ2-7, with 7 bases that match TRBD2. V shed 4 bases, J shed 0 bases, and the junction held 9 bases outside the gene matches. CDR3 length equals 15 residues. Germline V gene lookup returns CDR1 GTSNPN and CDR2 SVGIG (reference sequence). The CDR3: CAWTTAGLSSYEQYF. In DNA, the CDR3 is TGTGCCTGGACTACAGCGGGATTAAGCTCCTACGAGCAGTACTTC.

The chain couples TRBV15 to TRBJ2-1, with D possibly TRBD2 on 6 matching bases. The germline V gene encodes CDR1 LNHNV and CDR2 YYDKDF (reference sequence). The germline V and J ends were trimmed by 3 bases and 3 bases, with 6 bases remaining between them. The CDR3 runs to 13 residues. As DNA, the CDR3 is TGTGCCACCAGCAGGGGACTCTACAATGAGCAGTTCTTC. It codes for CATSRGLYNEQFF.

V gene TRBV7-9 combines with J gene TRBJ2-5; weak D call: TRBD2 (5 bases). The CDR3 consists of 14 residues. Trimming took off 2 bases at V and 3 bases at J, with 10 bases between the two ends. Germline V gives CDR1 SEHNR, CDR2 FQNEAQ (reference sequence). CDR3: CASSLSLGEETQYF. The CDR3 coding sequence is TGTGCCAGCAGCTTATCGTTGGGAGAAGAGACCCAGTACTTC.

This rearrangement joins TRBV5-6 to TRBJ2-7; 9 bases are a match to TRBD1. The CDR3 totals 15 residues. Germline V gene lookup returns CDR1 SGHDT and CDR2 YYEEEE. With V trimmed by 5 bases and J by 4 bases, 10 bases remained unmatched. The CDR3 protein is CASSLSPGQGYEQYF. The CDR3 DNA reads as TGTGCCAGCAGTTTATCGCCGGGACAGGGTTACGAGCAGTACTTC.

Only a few counts were recorded for this clone. The V gene is TRBV9, the J gene TRBJ1-2; 10 bases map to TRBD1. The CDR3 totals 15 residues. V lost 4 bases and J lost 6; bases outside the gene matches: 9. In germline, CDR1 is SGDLS, CDR2 YYNGEE. The CDR3 coding sequence is TGTGCCAGCAGCCCCCAGGGACAGGGGAGGGATGGCTACACCTTC. This codes for CASSPQGQGRDGYTF.

In the case of this clone: The sample has other DNA sequences that encode this CDR3 too. The CDR3 region has the DNA TGTGCCAGCAGCTTGGACAGGGTGAACTATGGCTACACCTTC. This encodes CASSLDRVNYGYTF. V and J are TRBV5-8 and TRBJ1-2; possible D gene TRBD1, 6 bases. Trimming cost V 0 bases and J 2 bases, with 8 bases left between them. The CDR3 runs 14 residues. Germline assignment: CDR1 SGHTS and CDR2 YDEGEE.

This rearrangement joins TRBV4-2 to TRBJ2-7, with 9 bases matching TRBD2. There are 16 residues in the CDR3. V gave up 0 bases and J gave up 3 bases; unmatched junction bases: 6. CDR1 and CDR2 (germline): LGHNA, YNFKEQ. The CDR3 DNA reads TGTGCCAGCAGCCAAGATTTAAGCGGGGGGCTCTACGAGCAGTACTTC. Amino acids: CASSQDLSGGLYEQYF.

This chain joins TRBV30 and TRBJ1-5; the D gene is possibly TRBD1 (5 bases). CDR3 length equals 15 residues. The V and J ends lost 3 bases and 0 bases respectively, with 12 bases between them. CDR1 and CDR2 (germline): GTSNPN, SVGIG (reference sequence). For the CDR3, the DNA is TGTGCCTGGAGAAAGGGGACTAATAGCAATCAGCCCCAGCATTTT. Its protein is CAWRKGTNSNQPQHF.

V usage is TRBV11-2 and J usage is TRBJ2-1; 9 bases fit TRBD2. V trimming: 4 bases; J trimming: 3 bases; junction bases outside the gene matches: 7. The CDR3 runs 16 residues. From germline, CDR1 is SGHAT and CDR2 FQNNGV. For the CDR3, the DNA is TGTGCCAGCAGCTCAACCGGACTAGCGAGCTACAATGAGCAGTTCTTC. It encodes CASSSTGLASYNEQFF.

J is TRBJ2-3 and V is TRBV6-6, with a weak D call TRBD1 (5 bases). CDR1 MNHNY and CDR2 SVGAGI come from the germline V gene (reference sequence). This CDR3 has 15 amino acids. V was cut by 2 bases and J by 6 bases, with 15 bases left in between. CDR3 sequence reads: CASSYDQGLGDTQYF. The CDR3 coding sequence is TGTGCCAGCAGTTACGACCAGGGTCTAGGGGATACGCAGTATTTT.

The chain joins TRBV7-9 to TRBJ2-1, with 8 bases lining up with TRBD2. Germline V lookup: CDR1 SEHNR, CDR2 FQNEAQ (reference sequence). With 1 base clipped from V and 8 bases from J, the junction kept 10 bases outside the gene matches. This CDR3 comprises 16 residues. The CDR3 sequence: CASSLVTSGWGHEQFF. The CDR3 DNA reads TGTGCCAGCAGCTTAGTTACTAGCGGCTGGGGCCATGAGCAGTTCTTC. Full variable domain (outside the CDR3, taken from reference TRBV7-9 and TRBJ2-1): DTGVSQNPRHKITKRGQNVTFRCDPISEHNRLYWYRQTLGQGPEFLTYFQNEAQLEKSRLLSDRFSAERPKGSFSTLEIQRTEQGDSAMYLCASSLVTSGWGHEQFFGPGTRLTVL.

The chain has TRBV4-2 and TRBJ2-3; 12 bases are a match to TRBD2. V shed 3 bases, J shed 7 bases, and the junction held 11 bases outside the gene matches. The CDR3 contains 17 residues. Per the germline V gene, CDR1 is LGHNA and CDR2 is YNFKEQ. The CDR3 nucleotides read TGTGCCAGCAGCCATCATCTCCTAGCGGGAGGGCCAAATACGCAGTATTTT. Translating gives CASSHHLLAGGPNTQYF.

The V gene is TRBV6-1, the J gene TRBJ1-1; D gene unclear. CDR1 is MNHNS, CDR2 SASEGT, per germline. This CDR3 is 13 amino acids long. V was trimmed by 5 bases and J by 5 bases, leaving 12 bases between them. This CDR3 reads CASSLEGETEAFF. The CDR3 nucleotides are TGTGCCAGCAGTCTCGAGGGAGAGACTGAAGCTTTCTTT.